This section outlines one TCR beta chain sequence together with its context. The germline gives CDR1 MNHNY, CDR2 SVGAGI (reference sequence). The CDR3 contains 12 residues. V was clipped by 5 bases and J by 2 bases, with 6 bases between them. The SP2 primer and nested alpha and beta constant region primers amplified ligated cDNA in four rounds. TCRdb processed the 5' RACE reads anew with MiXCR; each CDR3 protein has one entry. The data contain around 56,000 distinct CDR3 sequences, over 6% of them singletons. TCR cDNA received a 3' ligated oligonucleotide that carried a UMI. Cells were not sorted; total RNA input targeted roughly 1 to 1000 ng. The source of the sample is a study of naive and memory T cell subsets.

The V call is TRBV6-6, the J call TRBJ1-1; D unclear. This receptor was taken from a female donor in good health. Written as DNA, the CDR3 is TGTGCCAGCAGTGTCAAAAACACTGAAGCTTTCTTT. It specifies CASSVKNTEAFF.